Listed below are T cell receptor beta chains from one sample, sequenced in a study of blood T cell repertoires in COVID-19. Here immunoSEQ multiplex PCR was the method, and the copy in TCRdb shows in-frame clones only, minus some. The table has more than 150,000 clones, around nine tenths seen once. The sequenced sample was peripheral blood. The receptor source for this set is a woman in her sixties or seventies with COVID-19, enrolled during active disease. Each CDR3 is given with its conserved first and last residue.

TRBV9	CASSVGLAVTHQETQYF
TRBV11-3	CASSLVLEYNEQFF
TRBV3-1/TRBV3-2	CASSQEGTYQPQHF
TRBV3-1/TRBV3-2	CASSQEVYRGESPLHF
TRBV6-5	CASNWERGSPLHF
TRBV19	CASMSGTGRSLDYGYTF
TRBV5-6	CASSGYRGGEQYF
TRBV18	CASSSRTGGLNTEAFF
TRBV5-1	CASSLLPGGYEQYF
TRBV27	CASSLRGGKGEQYF
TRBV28	CATGEQTNTEAFF
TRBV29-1	CSVDALAGGYNEQFF
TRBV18	CASSRSGQAYEQYF
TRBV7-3	CASSLSGQGGNSPLHF
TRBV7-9	CASSLEASSNEQFF
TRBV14	CASSQLARETLRSYNEQFF
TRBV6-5	CASLGGRNILETQYF
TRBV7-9	CASSLAPNEQYF
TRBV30	CAWNRGIYGYTF
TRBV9	CASTQEEGRVEGTQYF
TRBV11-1	CASSLSGGERETQYF
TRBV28	CASSLDQGQYSGNTIYF
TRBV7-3	CASSLSPGQANTGELFF
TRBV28	CASSPIERGNEQFF
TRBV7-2	CASSSGTGASFYEQYF
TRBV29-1	CSVGQGNTIYF
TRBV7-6	CASSLSPGGGQETQYF
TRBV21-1	CASSKEESEGSSNQPQHF
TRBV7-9	CASSLGTSGSNEQFF